A selection of T cell receptor beta chains follows, all from one sample in a study of Tregs in tolerant kidney transplant recipients. Using immunoSEQ multiplex PCR, the repertoire was profiled, and TCRdb retains in-frame clones only, with some absent. The sample lists about 73,000 clones; nearly 98% were seen once. The sample in question was CD4+ T cells from blood, obtained before the transplant. These receptors were taken from a human donor who received a combined kidney and bone marrow transplant. The CDR3 runs from the conserved cysteine through the conserved F or W. A D gene is named only where the DNA matches it firmly. Some rows mark clone size as missing; the rest say once, few, many or name a class of expanded clone.

TRBD1	TRBV28	TRBJ2-7	-	TGTGCCAGCAGTCCGCCGGGACAGGCCTCCTACGAGCAGTACTTC	CASSPPGQASYEQYF
-	TRBV11-2	TRBJ1-2	-	TGTGCCAGCAGCGGATACCGGGTCTCAACCTATGGCTACACCTTC	CASSGYRVSTYGYTF
TRBD1	TRBV7-8	TRBJ1-1	-	TGTGCCAGCAGCTTATTGACAGGGGGGAGCACTGAAGCTTTCTTT	CASSLLTGGSTEAFF
-	TRBV19	TRBJ1-1	-	TGTGCCAGTAGTATCTATTCGGTGAACACTGAAGCTTTCTTT	CASSIYSVNTEAFF
-	TRBV6-1	TRBJ2-3	-	TGTGCCAGCAAACAGGAGTTGCCCGCAGATACGCAGTATTTT	CASKQELPADTQYF
TRBD2	TRBV7-9	TRBJ2-3	-	TGTGCCAGCAGCCGACTAGCGGGAGGACTCACAGATACGCAGTATTTT	CASSRLAGGLTDTQYF
-	TRBV6-6	TRBJ2-5	-	TGTGCCAGCAGTTTCGGGGGGCAGGAGACCCAGTACTTC	CASSFGGQETQYF
TRBD1	TRBV11-3	TRBJ2-5	-	TGTGCCAGCGGTGGGGACAGGGAAGAGACCCAGTACTTC	CASGGDREETQYF
TRBD2	TRBV6-5	TRBJ2-5	-	TGTGCCAGCAGTCCCTGGCTAGCGGGAGTAGAGACCCAGTACTTC	CASSPWLAGVETQYF
TRBD1	TRBV28	TRBJ2-7	once	TGTGCCAGCAGTTTGCCCGGGACAGCCTCTCCCTACGAGCAGTACTTC	CASSLPGTASPYEQYF
-	TRBV11-3	TRBJ2-7	-	TGTGCCAGCGGCGGGATTCGAGGGTCCGAGCAGTACTTC	CASGGIRGSEQYF
TRBD1	TRBV19	TRBJ2-7	-	TGTGCCAGTAGTAAAACCGGGACAGGGAGCTACGAGCAGTACTTC	CASSKTGTGSYEQYF
-	TRBV9	TRBJ2-7	once	TGTGCCAGCAGCGTAGCCGGGGGACGAGCCTACGAGCAGTACTTC	CASSVAGGRAYEQYF
-	TRBV18	TRBJ2-5	-	TGTGCCAGCTCGTCAACGGAGGTTGAGACCCAGTACTTC	CASSSTEVETQYF
TRBD2	TRBV5-1	TRBJ2-1	-	TGCGCCAGCAGCTGGACTAGCAGGGGTATGGTATACAATGAGCAGTTCTTC	CASSWTSRGMVYNEQFF
-	TRBV10-3	TRBJ1-5	-	TGTGCCATCAGTGAGTCTGCAGGCGTAAATCAGCCCCAGCATTTT	CAISESAGVNQPQHF
TRBD1	TRBV16	TRBJ1-2	-	TGTGCCAGCAGCCAATCGCCGACAGGGAACTATGGCTACACCTTC	CASSQSPTGNYGYTF
TRBD2	TRBV11-2	TRBJ2-1	-	TGTGCCAGCAGCCCCAACTCTGGGACTAATTACAATGAGCAGTTCTTC	CASSPNSGTNYNEQFF
TRBD2	TRBV2	TRBJ2-5	-	TGTGCCAGCAGCCTCCAGGGGCTAGCGGGAGGGCAAGAGACCCAGTACTTC	CASSLQGLAGGQETQYF
-	TRBV28	TRBJ2-5	-	TGTGCCAGCAGTCAACTCCCGAACCTGGAGACCCAGTACTTC	CASSQLPNLETQYF
-	TRBV5-1	TRBJ1-2	-	TGCGCCAGCAGCTCCGACGGCGGGGGCCCCTATGGCTACACCTTC	CASSSDGGGPYGYTF
TRBD1	TRBV19	TRBJ1-4	-	TGTGCCAGTAGGAAGGACAGGGTTAATGAAAAACTGTTTTTT	CASRKDRVNEKLFF
-	TRBV7-2	TRBJ2-7	once	TGTGCCAGCAGCTTAGAGGGCGGGACCTACGAGCAGTACTTC	CASSLEGGTYEQYF
TRBD2	TRBV28	TRBJ2-1	-	TGTGCCAGCAGTGAGGGACTAGCGGGCCCAAGGCAGTTCTTC	CASSEGLAGPRQFF
TRBD1	TRBV5-8	TRBJ1-1	-	TGTGCCAGCAGCTTGGATGGGACAGGGAATCTGAACACTGAAGCTTTCTTT	CASSLDGTGNLNTEAFF
-	TRBV7-9	TRBJ1-3	-	TGTGCCAGCAGCCAAACAGAGTCAGGAAACACCATATATTTT	CASSQTESGNTIYF
-	TRBV5-6	TRBJ1-6	once	TGTGCCAGCAGCTTCGGGAGGGCAGATTCACCCCTCCACTTT	CASSFGRADSPLHF